These T cell receptor beta chains were read from a single sample in a study of CD8 T cell repertoires and HIV-1 epitope variants. Some clones are missing from TCRdb's copy, which holds only in-frame ones; the method was immunoSEQ multiplex PCR. This sample has 4,500 to 6,500 clones, with about 60% found just once. Their antigens are not known. Sample: cultured CD8+ T cells derived from PBMCs. These TCRs come from a male donor with HIV. CDR3s include the opening cysteine and the closing phenylalanine or tryptophan. A D gene is named only where the DNA matches it firmly. Only part of the rows carry a size: once, few, many, or a class if the clone is expanded.

>.|TRBD2|TRBJ2-7|TRBV29-1
TGCAGCGTTTATACTAGCGGCAACTCCTACGAGCAGTACTTC
CSVYTSGNSYEQYF
>once|.|TRBJ2-7|TRBV11-3
TGTGCCAGCAGCTTAGATACGGGGGCCGAGCAGTACTTC
CASSLDTGAEQYF
>.|.|TRBJ1-6|TRBV28
TGTGCCACCGGGATGGTAGGGGCTAATTCACCCCTCCACTTT
CATGMVGANSPLHF
>.|.|TRBJ2-1|TRBV5-1
TGCGCCAGCAGCTTGGCTCTGGCGGGCAATCTCAATGAGCAGTTCTTC
CASSLALAGNLNEQFF
>.|.|TRBJ2-1|TRBV28
TGTGCCAGCAGTTTTCGGCCCAATATCGAGCAGTTCTTC
CASSFRPNIEQFF
>.|.|TRBJ2-3|TRBV28
TGTGCCAGCAGCATCGAGGCCAAGGGTACGCAGTATTTT
CASSIEAKGTQYF
>large|TRBD1|TRBJ1-2|TRBV4-2
TGTGCCAGCAGCCTAGGGGACAGCGGGAGGGGTGGCTACACCTTC
CASSLGDSGRGGYTF
>.|TRBD1|TRBJ2-1|TRBV5-6
TGTGCCAGCAGCCCACAAACAGGGGGCTCCTACAATGAGCAGTTCTTC
CASSPQTGGSYNEQFF
>few|.|TRBJ2-3|TRBV28
TGTGCCAGCAGTTTAATCGGGAGCACAGATACGCAGTATTTT
CASSLIGSTDTQYF
>few|.|TRBJ1-2|TRBV29-1
TGCAGCGTTGAAGATATGGGGGGCGTGGATGGCTACACCTTC
CSVEDMGGVDGYTF
>.|.|TRBJ2-7|TRBV2
TGTGCCAGTTCCCGGCGCTCCTACGAGCAGTACTTC
CASSRRSYEQYF
>.|.|TRBJ2-5|TRBV28
TGTGCCAGCAGTTTAGGCAGGGTGATAATAGGGGAGACCCAGTACTTC
CASSLGRVIIGETQYF
>medium-sized|TRBD1|TRBJ1-3|TRBV13
TGTGCCAGCAGCCCTGACAGGGACGGGCGAAACACCATATATTTT
CASSPDRDGRNTIYF
>.|TRBD1|TRBJ2-3|TRBV5-1
TGCGCCAGCAGCTTGTGGCCCGGGACAGGGGGCAGTAGCACAGATACGCAGTATTTT
CASSLWPGTGGSSTDTQYF
>.|TRBD2|TRBJ2-2|TRBV4-1
TGCGCCAGCAGCCATCCCCTGACTAGCGGCACCGGGGAGCTGTTTTTT
CASSHPLTSGTGELFF
>few|TRBD1|TRBJ1-4|TRBV2
TGTGCCAGCAGTGACTGGGCAGGGGGCAGTGATAATGAAAAACTGTTTTTT
CASSDWAGGSDNEKLFF
>.|.|TRBJ1-2|TRBV28
TGTGCCAGCAGCCTCCATCCGACAGATTATGACTATGGCTACACCTTC
CASSLHPTDYDYGYTF
>few|.|TRBJ1-2|TRBV10-2
TGCGCCAGCACCGACGGAAACTATGGCTACACCTTC
CASTDGNYGYTF
>.|.|TRBJ2-4|TRBV7-3
TGTGCCAGCAGGTCGGGCAGCAAAAACATTCAGTACTTC
CASRSGSKNIQYF
>.|TRBD1|TRBJ1-5|TRBV4-1
TGCGCCAGCAGCCAAGCTCCAGGGGGTAGCAATCAGCCCCAGCATTTT
CASSQAPGGSNQPQHF
>.|.|TRBJ2-5|TRBV6-6
TGTGCCAGCAGTTTACAGGATTTCCAAGAGACCCAGTACTTC
CASSLQDFQETQYF
>once|TRBD1|TRBJ2-5|TRBV19
TGTGCCAGTCGGGACAGGGGACAAGAGACCCAGTACTTC
CASRDRGQETQYF
>.|.|TRBJ1-5|TRBV28
TGTGCCAGCAGCCCCGTCGGGGAGACAAATCAGCCCCAGCATTTT
CASSPVGETNQPQHF
>.|.|TRBJ2-3|TRBV29-1
TGCAGCGTTGGGGCTAGTAGGAGGGCAGATACGCAGTATTTT
CSVGASRRADTQYF
>few|.|TRBJ2-7|TRBV7-9
TGTGCCAGCAGCTTACCGGGGTCCTACGAGCAGTACTTC
CASSLPGSYEQYF
>.|TRBD2|TRBJ2-3|TRBV7-9
TGTGCCTGCCAAACTAGCGGGAATTCAGATACGCAGTATTTT
CACQTSGNSDTQYF
>few|.|TRBJ2-7|TRBV28
TGTGCCAGCAGTTTCGCCGAGGGCGAGCAGTACTTC
CASSFAEGEQYF
>.|.|TRBJ2-1|TRBV18
TGTGCCAGCTCTCCATCTACTGAGCAGTTCTTC
CASSPSTEQFF
>once|.|TRBJ1-1|TRBV27
TGTGCCAGCAGTTTATTTGCAGCTGGGAACACTGAAGCTTTCTTT
CASSLFAAGNTEAFF
>once|.|TRBJ2-2|TRBV19
TGTGCCAGTAGTATTCTGGGCACCGGGGAGCTGTTTTTT
CASSILGTGELFF
>few|.|TRBJ2-1|TRBV9
TGTGCCAGCAGCGTAGAGAAAGCGGGTACCAATGAGCAGTTCTTC
CASSVEKAGTNEQFF
>.|.|TRBJ2-1|TRBV7-6
TGTGCCAGCAGCTTCTCCCCTGAGGGGCTTTACAATGAGCAGTTCTTC
CASSFSPEGLYNEQFF
>.|.|TRBJ2-6|TRBV21-1
TGTGCCAGCAGCAAATGGGATATACCCTCTGGGGCCAACGTCCTGACTTTC
CASSKWDIPSGANVLTF
>few|TRBD1|TRBJ2-7|TRBV7-6
TGTGCCAGCAGCTCCTTAGGCCATCTCGGGACAGAGATCACCTACGAGCAGTACTTC
CASSSLGHLGTEITYEQYF
>.|.|TRBJ2-2|TRBV7-6
TGTGCCAGCAGCTTCTACTCATTTGAGAACGGGGAGCTGTTTTTT
CASSFYSFENGELFF
>.|.|TRBJ2-7|TRBV19
TGTGCCAGTCGACTGGGACATTTGGTTTCCTACGAGCAGTACTTC
CASRLGHLVSYEQYF
>.|.|TRBJ2-1|TRBV2
TGTGCCAGCTCCCGGCAGCGGGCAAATGAGCAGTTCTTC
CASSRQRANEQFF
>medium-sized|.|TRBJ1-1|TRBV6-5
TGTGCCAGCACCAACGGGGGGCCCCAAGCTTTCTTT
CASTNGGPQAFF
>.|.|TRBJ2-1|TRBV12-5
TGTGCTAGTGGGGGCACAGAGTACAATGAGCAGTTCTTC
CASGGTEYNEQFF
>.|.|TRBJ2-5|TRBV14
TGTGCCAGCAGCTCTCGCCGGGGGAAGAGAGAGACCCAGTACTTC
CASSSRRGKRETQYF
>.|.|TRBJ2-3|TRBV11-2
TGTGCCAGCAGGGCCCCAAGCACAGATACGCAGTATTTT
CASRAPSTDTQYF
>.|.|TRBJ2-1|TRBV2
TGTGCCAGCATTACCCCCCGGAGAGGGATATCCTACAATGAGCAGTTCTTC
CASITPRRGISYNEQFF
>.|.|TRBJ1-1|TRBV28
TGTGCCAGCAGTTTATCGTCCCGGAATGAAGCTTTCTTT
CASSLSSRNEAFF
>.|.|TRBJ2-5|TRBV7-6
TGTGCCAGCAGGCAACGGGAGACCCAGTACTTC
CASRQRETQYF
>.|.|TRBJ1-2|TRBV7-8
TGTGCCAGCAGCTTAGACGTCGGCGGCTACACCTTC
CASSLDVGGYTF
>.|.|TRBJ2-1|TRBV28
TGTGCCAGCAGTCTCGAGTACAATGAGCAGTTCTTC
CASSLEYNEQFF
>.|TRBD1|TRBJ2-3|TRBV5-8
TGTGCCAGCAGCTCCGGGACAGGGGGCACAGATACGCAGTATTTT
CASSSGTGGTDTQYF
>.|.|TRBJ1-2|TRBV28
TGTGCCAGCAGTTTATTGGAGGGAGACTATGGCTACACCTTC
CASSLLEGDYGYTF
>.|TRBD1|TRBJ1-4|TRBV5-1
TGCGCCAGCAGCTTAGGACAGGGTAATGAAAAACTGTTTTTT
CASSLGQGNEKLFF
>.|.|TRBJ2-3|TRBV11-2
TGTGCCAGCAGCTTAGGAGATACGCAGTATTTT
CASSLGDTQYF
>.|TRBD1|TRBJ1-5|TRBV6-5
TGTGCCAGCAGTCCCGGGACAGGGTTAGATCAGCCCCAGCATTTT
CASSPGTGLDQPQHF
>few|.|TRBJ2-7|TRBV27
TGTGCCAGCAGTTTATCGTTAGGGACGTTGTCCTACGAGCAGTACTTC
CASSLSLGTLSYEQYF
>.|.|TRBJ2-1|TRBV11-2
TGTGCCAGCAGCTTATCCACAGGAGACGATTACAATGAGCAGTTCTTC
CASSLSTGDDYNEQFF